The 29 T cell receptor beta chains in this list originate from one sample, sequenced in a study of T cells in narcolepsy. The method was immunoSEQ multiplex PCR; TCRdb's version includes in-frame clones alone and lacks a portion of them. Of about 34,000 clones listed, around 86% are singletons. Sequenced input: CD45RA- memory CD4+ T cells from PBMCs. These receptors were taken from a human donor with narcolepsy.

The V gene is TRBV5-1, the J gene TRBJ2-1, with D possibly TRBD1 on 5 matching bases. Per germline, CDR1 SGHRS and CDR2 YFSETQ. The CDR3 runs to 15 residues. Trimming left V 0 bases short and J 4 bases short, with 11 bases between. The CDR3 reads CASSLADSRYNEQFF. In DNA, the CDR3 is TGCGCCAGCAGCTTGGCCGACAGCCGGTACAATGAGCAGTTCTTC. Full variable domain (rest looked up from reference TRBV5-1 and TRBJ2-1): KAGVTQTPRYLIKTRGQQVTLSCSPISGHRSVSWYQQTPGQGLQFLFEYFSETQRNKGNFPGRFSGRQFSNSRSEMNVSTLELGDSALYLCASSLADSRYNEQFFGPGTRLTVL.

The rearrangement links TRBV4-2 to TRBJ1-2; D is undetermined. Germline V gene data show CDR1 as LGHNA and CDR2 as YNFKEQ. CDR3 length equals 14 residues. The V end was cut by 0 bases, the J end by 2 bases, with 7 bases between. CDR3 protein: CASSQDGRNYGYTF. The CDR3 bases are TGTGCCAGCAGCCAAGACGGCAGAAACTATGGCTACACCTTC.

The rearrangement links TRBV27 to TRBJ2-1; D may be TRBD2 (6 bases). The V end was cut by 6 bases, the J end by 3 bases, with 15 bases between. The length of the CDR3 is 15 residues. The germline gives CDR1 MNHEY, CDR2 SMNVEV (reference sequence). The CDR3 protein is CASSLGVRGYNEQFF. The CDR3 nucleotides are TGTGCCAGCAGCCTTGGTGTGCGGGGCTACAATGAGCAGTTCTTC.

The V and J genes are TRBV7-9 and TRBJ1-6; TRBD1 is a possible D gene (6 bases). The CDR3 totals 17 residues. Germline V gene data show CDR1 as SEHNR and CDR2 as FQNEAQ (reference sequence). Trimming shortened V by 5 bases and J by 7 bases, and 21 bases separated the two germline ends. CDR3 sequence reads: CASSTQPGVQKNSPLHF. The DNA of the CDR3 is TGTGCCAGCAGCACCCAACCAGGGGTTCAAAAGAATTCACCCCTCCACTTT. Based on the CDR3 plus reference TRBV7-9 and TRBJ1-6, the full variable domain is DTGVSQNPRHKITKRGQNVTFRCDPISEHNRLYWYRQTLGQGPEFLTYFQNEAQLEKSRLLSDRFSAERPKGSFSTLEIQRTEQGDSAMYLCASSTQPGVQKNSPLHFGNGTRLTVT.

The chain has TRBV7-9 and TRBJ2-3; D unclear. The V and J ends lost 4 bases and 1 base respectively, with 15 bases between them. Germline V lookup: CDR1 SEHNR, CDR2 FQNEAQ (reference sequence). The CDR3 is 16 amino acids. CDR3 bases: TGTGCCAGCAGCTCCCTAAGCCCTTTCGGCACAGATACGCAGTATTTT. The encoded protein is CASSSLSPFGTDTQYF.

The chain carries TRBV5-4 and TRBJ2-3; TRBD1 matches at 8 bases. The germline CDR1 and CDR2 sequences are SGHNT and YYREEE (reference sequence). Trimming removed 3 bases from V and 4 bases from J; junction bases left unmatched: 7. The CDR3 is made up of 15 amino acids. CDR3 nucleotide sequence: TGTGCCAGCAGCTCACGGACAGGGTATGCAGATACGCAGTATTTT. Translated, it gives CASSSRTGYADTQYF. Together with reference TRBV5-4 and TRBJ2-3, the CDR3 gives the full variable domain: ETGVTQSPTHLIKTRGQQVTLRCSSQSGHNTVSWYQQALGQGPQFIFQYYREEENGRGNFPPRFSGLQFPNYSSELNVNALELDDSALYLCASSSRTGYADTQYFGPGTRLTVL.

This chain links TRBV15 with TRBJ2-7; a possible D gene is TRBD1 (5 bases). V lost 0 bases to trimming and J lost 4 bases, with 13 bases between them. Germline CDR1 and CDR2: LNHNV and YYDKDF (reference sequence). The CDR3 has 15 amino acids. DNA of the CDR3: TGTGCCACCAGCAGAGAATTAAGGGGCCTATACGAGCAGTACTTC. Amino acid sequence: CATSRELRGLYEQYF.

This chain uses TRBV18 with TRBJ2-3; 8 bases fit TRBD1. CDR1 is KGHSH, CDR2 LQKENI, per germline. V was pared by 6 bases and J by 0 bases, with 5 bases of the junction left unmatched. This CDR3 has 15 residues. CDR3 sequence (DNA): TGTGCCAGCTCGGACAGGGCCATTAGCACAGATACGCAGTATTTT. Amino acids: CASSDRAISTDTQYF.

The chain couples TRBV20-1 to TRBJ1-2, with a weak D call TRBD1 (6 bases). The CDR3 consists of 10 residues. Germline CDR1 reads DFQATT; CDR2 reads SNEGSKA (reference sequence). Trimming removed 3 bases at V and 9 bases at J, with 8 bases between. The CDR3 reads CSASTGSYTF. The DNA for the CDR3 is TGCAGTGCTAGCACAGGGAGCTACACCTTC.

The rearrangement links TRBV2 to TRBJ2-7; D may correspond to TRBD1 or TRBD2 (6 bases each). CDR3 length: 16 residues. The germline V gene has CDR1 SNHLY and CDR2 FYNNEI. V was pared by 3 bases and J by 6 bases, with 21 bases between. CDR3 sequence reads: CASSEGGPLRAAEQYF. CDR3 sequence (DNA): TGTGCCAGCAGTGAGGGGGGCCCGTTAAGGGCCGCCGAGCAGTACTTC.

V is TRBV6-1 and J is TRBJ2-7; 8 bases fit TRBD2. V lost 1 base, J lost 5 bases, and 10 bases stayed unmatched. The CDR3 length is 16 residues. Per the germline V gene, CDR1 is MNHNS and CDR2 is SASEGT. The CDR3 here is CASSEVPGLDFDEQYF. The CDR3, as DNA: TGTGCCAGCAGTGAAGTCCCGGGACTAGACTTCGACGAGCAGTACTTC.

The chain uses TRBV5-4 and TRBJ1-1; D is undetermined. The CDR3 totals 13 residues. V was shortened by 5 bases and J by 0 bases, with 8 bases between the two germline ends. Germline V gene sequence: CDR1 SGHNT, CDR2 YYREEE (reference sequence). The CDR3 loop reads CASRISMNTEAFF. The CDR3 nucleotides read TGTGCCAGCAGGATATCCATGAACACTGAAGCTTTCTTT.

CDR3 nucleotides: TGTGCCAGCAGTTCCTGGGACACTGAAGCTTTCTTT. Translation gives CASSSWDTEAFF. This chain links TRBV6-6 with TRBJ1-1, with D uncertain. V lost 4 bases, J lost 3 bases, and 6 bases lay in between. The germline V gene encodes CDR1 MNHNY and CDR2 SVGAGI (reference sequence). The CDR3 is 12 residues long.

The gene calls are TRBV11-2 and TRBJ1-1; 7 bases are shared with TRBD1. V was clipped by 0 bases and J by 5 bases; unmatched bases: 0. Germline V lookup: CDR1 SGHAT, CDR2 FQNNGV. The CDR3 runs to 13 residues. The CDR3 reads CASSLEQGTEAFF. CDR3 DNA sequence: TGTGCCAGCAGCTTAGAACAGGGGACTGAAGCTTTCTTT.

The V call is TRBV5-4, the J call TRBJ2-3, with D hard to call. V lost 1 base, J lost 4 bases, and 22 bases lay in between. The CDR3 runs to 18 residues. Germline V CDR1 and CDR2: SGHNT, YYREEE (reference sequence). The CDR3 bases are TGTGCCAGCAGCTTGTGGGTAACACGGACGGTCCGGGCAGATACGCAGTATTTT. This encodes CASSLWVTRTVRADTQYF.

The chain carries TRBV6-6 and TRBJ1-1; D is perhaps TRBD1 (6 bases). Trimming removed 5 bases at V and 11 bases at J, with 24 bases between. This CDR3 comprises 15 residues. Germline CDR1 reads MNHNY; CDR2 reads SVGAGI (reference sequence). The CDR3 is CASSPEGRGRLRAFF. The CDR3 DNA is TGTGCCAGCAGTCCGGAGGGCAGGGGTCGTTTGCGCGCTTTCTTT.

J is TRBJ1-6 and V is TRBV10-3, with 10 bases aligning to TRBD1. The CDR3 covers 14 residues. Per germline, CDR1 ENHRY and CDR2 SYGVKD. V shed 10 bases, J shed 7 bases, and the junction held 7 bases outside the gene matches. In DNA form, the CDR3 reads TGTGCCAGCAGCCCGGGACAGGGGAATTCACCCCTCCACTTT. Residues: CASSPGQGNSPLHF.

This chain links TRBV5-6 with TRBJ2-7; D may be TRBD1 or TRBD2 (5 bases each). Deletions cut 0 bases from V and 0 bases from J, with 13 bases between. Germline CDR1 SGHDT, CDR2 YYEEEE. This CDR3 comprises 16 residues. The CDR3 spells CASSLDRGRSSYEQYF. CDR3 DNA sequence: TGTGCCAGCAGCTTGGATAGGGGACGGTCCTCCTACGAGCAGTACTTC.

The CDR3 is CASSRRLAGDGTDTQYF. CDR3 bases: TGTGCCAGCAGCCGGAGACTAGCGGGAGACGGCACAGATACGCAGTATTTT. The chain recombines TRBV7-2 with TRBJ2-3; 12 bases line up with TRBD2. CDR1 is SGHTA, CDR2 FQGNSA, per germline. J was trimmed by 1 base and V by 5 bases; bases with no gene match: 7. The CDR3 has 17 amino acids.

This clone was seen just once. The chain employs TRBV7-6 and TRBJ1-1; TRBD1 aligns across 7 bases. This CDR3 contains 12 residues. Germline V gene sequence: CDR1 SGHVS, CDR2 FNYEAQ. V lost 1 base, J lost 7 bases, and 0 bases stayed unmatched. The chain's CDR3 is CASSLGQGEAFF. CDR3 nucleotide sequence: TGTGCCAGCAGCTTAGGACAGGGTGAAGCTTTCTTT.

The V call is TRBV28, the J call TRBJ2-7; 8 bases fit TRBD2. Per the germline V gene, CDR1 is MDHEN and CDR2 is SYDVKM. With 6 bases clipped from V and 2 bases from J, the junction kept 6 bases outside the gene matches. CDR3 size: 14 residues. The CDR3 bases are TGTGCCAGCAGCGAGCGGGAGTGGACCTACGAGCAGTACTTC. Protein product: CASSEREWTYEQYF.

This clone was detected only a few times. The chain recombines TRBV19 with TRBJ1-1; TRBD1 agrees at 8 bases. Germline CDR1 LNHDA, CDR2 SQIVND (reference sequence). This CDR3 comprises 13 residues. The V segment lost 6 bases and the J segment 6 bases; nucleotides outside the gene matches: 6. The CDR3 DNA follows: TGTGCCAGTAGCCTGGACAGGGTGGCTGAAGCTTTCTTT. Protein: CASSLDRVAEAFF. Supplemented by reference TRBV19 and TRBJ1-1, the full variable domain reads DGGITQSPKYLFRKEGQNVTLSCEQNLNHDAMYWYRQDPGQGLRLIYYSQIVNDFQKGDIAEGYSVSREKKESFPLTVTSAQKNPTAFYLCASSLDRVAEAFFGQGTRLTVV.

This clone was counted a few times. In nucleotides, the CDR3 is TGTGCTAGTGGTTTGAGTGGTTTCTTT. Its protein is CASGLSGFF. V and J are TRBV12-5 and TRBJ1-1; D is unclear. The germline V gene has CDR1 LGHNT and CDR2 FRNRAP. Trimming cost V 2 bases and J 13 bases, with 5 bases left between them. The CDR3 extends over 9 amino acids. Full variable domain (rest looked up from reference TRBV12-5 and TRBJ1-1): DARVTQTPRHKVTEMGQEVTMRCQPILGHNTVFWYRQTMMQGLELLAYFRNRAPLDDSGMPKDRFSAEMPDATLATLKIQPSEPRDSAVYFCASGLSGFFGQGTRLTVV.

This clone is a singleton in its sample. V gene TRBV29-1 combines with J gene TRBJ2-5; D is perhaps TRBD2 (5 bases). V gave up 5 bases and J gave up 1 base, with 14 bases separating them. This CDR3 comprises 14 residues. CDR1 and CDR2 from the germline V gene are SQVTM and ANQGSEA. The CDR3 sequence: CSVTPGTGQETQYF. The CDR3 coding sequence is TGCAGCGTTACTCCGGGAACGGGCCAAGAGACCCAGTACTTC.

V is TRBV5-1 and J is TRBJ1-1; the match to TRBD1 covers 10 bases. CDR1 is SGHRS, CDR2 YFSETQ, per germline. This CDR3 is built from 15 residues. The trim removed 4 bases at V and 5 bases at J, leaving 8 bases unmatched. CDR3 DNA: TGCGCCAGCAGCCCCCGACAGGGACAGGGGACTGAAGCTTTCTTT. Residues: CASSPRQGQGTEAFF.

Note on this clone: Other nucleotide sequences from this sample produce the same CDR3. This rearrangement joins TRBV5-1 to TRBJ2-2, with D possibly matching TRBD2 (7 bases). Trimming stripped 0 bases from V and 6 bases from J, with 12 bases between. This CDR3 is 15 amino acids long. Germline V gene lookup returns CDR1 SGHRS and CDR2 YFSETQ. The CDR3 is CASSLAAGAAGELFF. For the CDR3, the DNA is TGCGCCAGCAGCTTGGCTGCGGGGGCGGCCGGGGAGCTGTTTTTT. The full variable domain, rest sourced from reference TRBV5-1 and TRBJ2-2, is KAGVTQTPRYLIKTRGQQVTLSCSPISGHRSVSWYQQTPGQGLQFLFEYFSETQRNKGNFPGRFSGRQFSNSRSEMNVSTLELGDSALYLCASSLAAGAAGELFFGEGSRLTVL.

A remark on this clone: Other DNA sequences in the sample encode the same CDR3. This chain joins TRBV5-4 and TRBJ2-7; either TRBD1 or TRBD2 may supply D (5 bases each). Per the germline V gene, CDR1 is SGHNT and CDR2 is YYREEE (reference sequence). Trimming stripped 4 bases from V and 3 bases from J, with 14 bases between. This CDR3 has 14 amino acids. CDR3 sequence reads: CASSPGTLFYEQYF. The CDR3 region has the DNA TGTGCCAGCAGCCCTGGGACGTTATTCTACGAGCAGTACTTC.

The chain is built from TRBV5-8 and TRBJ2-5, with D possibly TRBD1 on 6 matching bases. Per the germline V gene, CDR1 is SGHTS and CDR2 is YDEGEE. Between the trimmed V and J ends, which lost 0 bases and 3 bases, there was a span of 6 bases. The CDR3 contains 13 residues. The DNA of the CDR3 is TGTGCCAGCAGCTTGGGGACAGAAGAGACCCAGTACTTC. Residues: CASSLGTEETQYF.

The chain is built from TRBV11-2 and TRBJ2-2; TRBD2 aligns across 7 bases. V trimming: 5 bases; J trimming: 4 bases; junction bases outside the gene matches: 13. The CDR3 contains 17 residues. The germline gives CDR1 SGHAT, CDR2 FQNNGV. For the CDR3, the DNA is TGTGCCAGCAGCCCCCGGGGTGCCGGGGAGGGCACCGGGGAGCTGTTTTTT. Encoded protein: CASSPRGAGEGTGELFF.